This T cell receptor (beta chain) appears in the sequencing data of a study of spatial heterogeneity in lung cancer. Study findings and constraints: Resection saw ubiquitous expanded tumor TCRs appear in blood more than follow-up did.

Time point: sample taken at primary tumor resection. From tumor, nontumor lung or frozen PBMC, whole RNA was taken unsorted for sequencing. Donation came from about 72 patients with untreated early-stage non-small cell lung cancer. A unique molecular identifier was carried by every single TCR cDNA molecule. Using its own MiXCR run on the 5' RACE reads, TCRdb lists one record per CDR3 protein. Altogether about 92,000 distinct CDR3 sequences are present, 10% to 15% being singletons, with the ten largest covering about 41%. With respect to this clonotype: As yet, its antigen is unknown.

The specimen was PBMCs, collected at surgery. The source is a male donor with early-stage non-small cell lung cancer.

This CDR3 reads CASSRDRGLQETQYF. CDR3 bases: TGTGCCAGCAGTCGGGACAGGGGGCTACAAGAGACCCAGTACTTC. The chain couples TRBV2 to TRBJ2-5, with TRBD1 matching over 12 bases. CDR3 length: 15 residues. Germline CDR1 is SNHLY and CDR2 is FYNNEI. The V segment lost 5 bases and the J segment 2 bases; nucleotides outside the gene matches: 3.